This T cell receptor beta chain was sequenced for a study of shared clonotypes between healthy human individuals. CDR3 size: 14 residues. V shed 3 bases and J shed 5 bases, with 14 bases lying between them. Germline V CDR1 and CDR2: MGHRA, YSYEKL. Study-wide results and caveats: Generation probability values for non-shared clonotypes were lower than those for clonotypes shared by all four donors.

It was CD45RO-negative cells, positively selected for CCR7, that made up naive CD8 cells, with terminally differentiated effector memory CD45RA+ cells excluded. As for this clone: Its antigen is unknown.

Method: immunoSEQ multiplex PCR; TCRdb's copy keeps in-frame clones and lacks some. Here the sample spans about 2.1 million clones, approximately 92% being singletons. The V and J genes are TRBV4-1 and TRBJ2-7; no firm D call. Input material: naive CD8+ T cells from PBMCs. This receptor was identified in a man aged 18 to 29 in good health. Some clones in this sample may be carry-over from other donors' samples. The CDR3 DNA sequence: TGCGCCAGCAGCCAGACTCCCCCCTGGGACGAGCAGTACTTC. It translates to CASSQTPPWDEQYF.